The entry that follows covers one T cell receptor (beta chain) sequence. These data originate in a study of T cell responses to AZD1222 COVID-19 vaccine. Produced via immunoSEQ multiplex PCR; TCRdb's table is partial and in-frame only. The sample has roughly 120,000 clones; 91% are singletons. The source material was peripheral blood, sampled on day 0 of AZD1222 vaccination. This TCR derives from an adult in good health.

For the CDR3, the DNA is TGTGCCAGCTCCCCCGGGACAGGGGGCAGAAAACTGTTTTTT. It specifies CASSPGTGGRKLFF. The chain recombines TRBV18 with TRBJ1-4, with 12 bases that match TRBD1. J lost 10 bases, V lost 6 bases, and 6 bases had no gene match. This CDR3 region has 14 residues. Looked up from germline, CDR1 is KGHSH and CDR2 is LQKENI.